This T cell receptor (beta chain) stems from a study of cytomegalovirus exposure and HLA in healthy donors. Overall study results and limits: Associated with HLA alleles at 0.05 false discovery rate in a later analysis were 16,951 TCR beta sequences. Researchers had no immune exposure information except CMV serostatus available. Productive rates of about 87% or about 30% were seen for most TCR beta V segments in an earlier analysis. Later analysis reportedly placed an Asian-associated ancestry cluster below the approximately 730-donor mean in N-insertions.

PCR primers comprised 60 Vbeta and 13 Jbeta primers. Sequencing used immunoSEQ multiplex PCR; TCRdb keeps in-frame clones, though not all of them. This sample carries 90,000 to 120,000 clones, 70% to 85% of them seen once, and the ten largest clones take 0.9% to 1.5%. Trimming removed 0 bases from V and 8 bases from J; junction bases left unmatched: 12. CDR3 size: 16 residues. The germline V gene has CDR1 LGHNA and CDR2 YSLEER. Details on this clone: Antigen: not known.

The specimen was PBMCs. The receptor was isolated from a woman under 30 in good health and CMV-seronegative. The chain uses TRBV4-3 and TRBJ1-2; 7 bases fit TRBD1. The CDR3 loop reads CASSQDTGQAGRGYTF. The CDR3 DNA is TGCGCCAGCAGCCAAGATACAGGACAGGCGGGGAGGGGCTACACCTTC.